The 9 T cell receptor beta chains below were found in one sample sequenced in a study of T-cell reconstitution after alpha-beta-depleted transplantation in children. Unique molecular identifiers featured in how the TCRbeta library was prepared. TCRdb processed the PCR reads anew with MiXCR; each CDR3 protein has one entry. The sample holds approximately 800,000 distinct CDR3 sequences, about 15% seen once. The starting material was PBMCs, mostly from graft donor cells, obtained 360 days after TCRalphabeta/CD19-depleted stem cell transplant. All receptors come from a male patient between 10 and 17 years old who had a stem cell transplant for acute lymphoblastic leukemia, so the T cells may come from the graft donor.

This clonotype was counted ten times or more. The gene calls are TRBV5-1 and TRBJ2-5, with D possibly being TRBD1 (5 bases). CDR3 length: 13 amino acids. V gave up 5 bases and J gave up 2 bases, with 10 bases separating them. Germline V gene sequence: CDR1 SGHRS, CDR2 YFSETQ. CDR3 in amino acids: CASRGQIQETQYF. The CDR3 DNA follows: TGCGCCAGCAGGGGGCAGATACAAGAGACCCAGTACTTC.

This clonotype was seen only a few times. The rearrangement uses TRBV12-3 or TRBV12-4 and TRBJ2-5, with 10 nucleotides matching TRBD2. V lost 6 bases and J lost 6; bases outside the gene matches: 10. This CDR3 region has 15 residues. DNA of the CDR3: TGTGCCAGCAGGGCGACTAGCGGGTTCGGAAAGACCCAGTACTTC. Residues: CASRATSGFGKTQYF.

The CDR3 loop reads CASSWGKGGNTEAFF. CDR3 coding DNA: TGTGCCAGCAGTTGGGGCAAAGGGGGCAACACTGAAGCTTTCTTT. The chain has TRBV6-5 and TRBJ1-1; 7 bases match TRBD1. V was pared by 4 bases and J by 2 bases, with 7 bases of the junction left unmatched. The CDR3 extends over 15 amino acids. Germline V gene sequence: CDR1 MNHEY, CDR2 SVGAGI.

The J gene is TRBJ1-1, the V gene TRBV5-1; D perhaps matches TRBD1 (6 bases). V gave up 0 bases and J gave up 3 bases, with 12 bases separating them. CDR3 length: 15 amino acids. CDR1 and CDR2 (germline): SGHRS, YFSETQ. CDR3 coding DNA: TGCGCCAGCAGCTTGGTCGGGGGCCGGGACACTGAAGCTTTCTTT. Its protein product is CASSLVGGRDTEAFF. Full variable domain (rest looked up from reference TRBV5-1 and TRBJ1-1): KAGVTQTPRYLIKTRGQQVTLSCSPISGHRSVSWYQQTPGQGLQFLFEYFSETQRNKGNFPGRFSGRQFSNSRSEMNVSTLELGDSALYLCASSLVGGRDTEAFFGQGTRLTVV.

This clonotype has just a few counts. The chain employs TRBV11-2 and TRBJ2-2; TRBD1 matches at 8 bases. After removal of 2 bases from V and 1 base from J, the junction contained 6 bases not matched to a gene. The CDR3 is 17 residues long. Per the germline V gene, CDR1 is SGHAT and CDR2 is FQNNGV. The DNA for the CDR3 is TGTGCCAGCAGCTTAAGGGACAGGTCTAAGAACACCGGGGAGCTGTTTTTT. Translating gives CASSLRDRSKNTGELFF.

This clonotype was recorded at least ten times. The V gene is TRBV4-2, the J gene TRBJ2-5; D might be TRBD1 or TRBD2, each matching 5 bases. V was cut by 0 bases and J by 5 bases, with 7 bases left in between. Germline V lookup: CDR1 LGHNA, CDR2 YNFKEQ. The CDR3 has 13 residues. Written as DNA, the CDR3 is TGTGCCAGCAGCCAAGATGGGGGTGAGACCCAGTACTTC. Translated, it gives CASSQDGGETQYF.

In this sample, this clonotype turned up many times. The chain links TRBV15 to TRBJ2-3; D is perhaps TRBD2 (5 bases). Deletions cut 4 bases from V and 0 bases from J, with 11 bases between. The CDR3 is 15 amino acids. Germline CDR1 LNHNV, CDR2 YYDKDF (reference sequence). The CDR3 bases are TGTGCCACCAGCAAGCGGCCAACTAGCACAGATACGCAGTATTTT. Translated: CATSKRPTSTDTQYF.

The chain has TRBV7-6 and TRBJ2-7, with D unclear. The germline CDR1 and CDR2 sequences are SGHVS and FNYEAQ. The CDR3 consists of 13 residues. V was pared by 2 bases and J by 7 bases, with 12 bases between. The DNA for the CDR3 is TGTGCCAGCAGCTTAACCCGCAGGCTTGAGCAGTACTTC. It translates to CASSLTRRLEQYF.

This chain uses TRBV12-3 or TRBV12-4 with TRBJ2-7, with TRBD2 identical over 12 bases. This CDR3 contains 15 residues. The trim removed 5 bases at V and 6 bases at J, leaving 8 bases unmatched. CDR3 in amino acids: CASSPSSGRAGEQYF. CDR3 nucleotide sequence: TGTGCCAGCAGTCCTTCTAGCGGGAGGGCCGGCGAGCAGTACTTC.